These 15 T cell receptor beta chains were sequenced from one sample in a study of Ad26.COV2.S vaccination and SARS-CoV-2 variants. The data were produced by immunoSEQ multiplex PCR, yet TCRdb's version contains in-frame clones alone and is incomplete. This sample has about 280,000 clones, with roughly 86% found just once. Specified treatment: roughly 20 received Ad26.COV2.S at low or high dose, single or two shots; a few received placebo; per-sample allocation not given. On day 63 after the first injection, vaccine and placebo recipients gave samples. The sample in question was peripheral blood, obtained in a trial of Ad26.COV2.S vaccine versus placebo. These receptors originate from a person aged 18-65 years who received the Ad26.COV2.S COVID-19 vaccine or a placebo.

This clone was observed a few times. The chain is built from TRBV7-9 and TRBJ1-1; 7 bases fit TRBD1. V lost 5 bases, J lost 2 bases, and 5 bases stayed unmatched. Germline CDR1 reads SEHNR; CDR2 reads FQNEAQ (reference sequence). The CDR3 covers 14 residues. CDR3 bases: TGTGCCAGCAGCGCCGGACAGGTTAACACTGAAGCTTTCTTT. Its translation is CASSAGQVNTEAFF.

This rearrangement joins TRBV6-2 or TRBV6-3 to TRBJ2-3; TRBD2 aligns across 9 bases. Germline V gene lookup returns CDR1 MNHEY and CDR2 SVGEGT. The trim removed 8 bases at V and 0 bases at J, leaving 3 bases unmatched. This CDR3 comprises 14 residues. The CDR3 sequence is CASRLAGSTDTQYF. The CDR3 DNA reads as TGTGCCAGCCGCCTAGCGGGGAGCACAGATACGCAGTATTTT.

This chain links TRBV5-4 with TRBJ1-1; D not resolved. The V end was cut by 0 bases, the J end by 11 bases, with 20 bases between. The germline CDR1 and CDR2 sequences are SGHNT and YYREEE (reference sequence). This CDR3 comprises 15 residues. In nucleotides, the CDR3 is TGTGCCAGCAGCTTGGAACCACAGATTCCTGGAGAGGCTTTCTTT. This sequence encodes CASSLEPQIPGEAFF. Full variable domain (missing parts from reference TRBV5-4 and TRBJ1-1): ETGVTQSPTHLIKTRGQQVTLRCSSQSGHNTVSWYQQALGQGPQFIFQYYREEENGRGNFPPRFSGLQFPNYSSELNVNALELDDSALYLCASSLEPQIPGEAFFGQGTRLTVV.

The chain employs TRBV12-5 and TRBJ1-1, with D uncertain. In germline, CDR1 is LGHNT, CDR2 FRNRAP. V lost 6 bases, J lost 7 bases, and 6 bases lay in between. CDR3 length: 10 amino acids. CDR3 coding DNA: TGTGCTAGTGGGGGAGATGAAGCTTTCTTT. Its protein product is CASGGDEAFF.

CDR3 amino acids: CASSESNTPTTQYF. The DNA for the CDR3 is TGTGCCAGCAGTGAAAGTAACACTCCTACGACGCAGTACTTC. J is TRBJ2-7 and V is TRBV6-1; no definite D call. CDR3 length equals 14 residues. Trimming removed 2 bases from V and 9 bases from J, with 17 bases in between. Germline loops: CDR1 MNHNS, CDR2 SASEGT.

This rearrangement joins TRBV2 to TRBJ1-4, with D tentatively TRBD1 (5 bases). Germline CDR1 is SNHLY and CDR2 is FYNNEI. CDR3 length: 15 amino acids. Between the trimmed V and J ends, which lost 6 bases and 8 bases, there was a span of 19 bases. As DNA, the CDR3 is TGTGCCAGCAGCCAGGGATCCCCCTCTAGGGAAAAACTGTTTTTT. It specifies CASSQGSPSREKLFF.

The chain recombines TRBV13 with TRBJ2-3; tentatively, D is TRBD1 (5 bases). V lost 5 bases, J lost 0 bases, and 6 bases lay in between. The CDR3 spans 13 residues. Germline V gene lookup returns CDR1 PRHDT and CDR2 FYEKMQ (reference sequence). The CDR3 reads CASSNRSTDTQYF. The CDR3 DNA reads TGTGCCAGCAGCAACAGGAGCACAGATACGCAGTATTTT. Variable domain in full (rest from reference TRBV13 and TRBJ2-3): AAGVIQSPRHLIKEKRETATLKCYPIPRHDTVYWYQQGPGQDPQFLISFYEKMQSDKGSIPDRFSAQQFSDYHSELNMSSLELGDSALYFCASSNRSTDTQYFGPGTRLTVL.

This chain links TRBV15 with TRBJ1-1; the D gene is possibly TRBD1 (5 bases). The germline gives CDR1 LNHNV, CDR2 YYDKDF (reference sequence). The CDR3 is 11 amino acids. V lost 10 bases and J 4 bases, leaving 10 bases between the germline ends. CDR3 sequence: CAIGRGTEAFF. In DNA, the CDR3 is TGTGCCATAGGAAGGGGCACTGAAGCTTTCTTT.

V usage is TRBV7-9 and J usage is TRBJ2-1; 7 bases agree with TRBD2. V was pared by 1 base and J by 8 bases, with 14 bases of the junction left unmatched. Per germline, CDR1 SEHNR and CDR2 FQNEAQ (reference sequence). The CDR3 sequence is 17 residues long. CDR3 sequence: CASSLGVAGHSADEQFF. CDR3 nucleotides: TGTGCCAGCAGCTTAGGGGTAGCGGGCCACTCGGCCGATGAGCAGTTCTTC.

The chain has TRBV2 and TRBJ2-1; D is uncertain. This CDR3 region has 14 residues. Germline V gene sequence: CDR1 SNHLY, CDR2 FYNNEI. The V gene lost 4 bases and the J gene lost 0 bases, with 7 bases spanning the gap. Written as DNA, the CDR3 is TGTGCCAGCAGTGTAAGGCGCTCCTACAATGAGCAGTTCTTC. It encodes CASSVRRSYNEQFF.

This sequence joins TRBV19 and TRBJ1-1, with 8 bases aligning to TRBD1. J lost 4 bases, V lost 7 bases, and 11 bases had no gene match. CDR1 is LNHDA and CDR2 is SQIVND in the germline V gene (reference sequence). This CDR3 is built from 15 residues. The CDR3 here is CASNRGKYEGTEAFF. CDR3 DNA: TGTGCCAGTAACAGGGGGAAGTATGAAGGCACTGAAGCTTTCTTT.

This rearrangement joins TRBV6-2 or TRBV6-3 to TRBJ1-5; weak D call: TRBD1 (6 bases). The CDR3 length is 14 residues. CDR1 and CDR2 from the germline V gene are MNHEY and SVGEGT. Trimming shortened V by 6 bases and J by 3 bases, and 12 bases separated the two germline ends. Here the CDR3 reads CASSPQGYNQPQHF. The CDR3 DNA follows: TGTGCCAGCAGCCCGCAGGGGTACAATCAGCCCCAGCATTTT.

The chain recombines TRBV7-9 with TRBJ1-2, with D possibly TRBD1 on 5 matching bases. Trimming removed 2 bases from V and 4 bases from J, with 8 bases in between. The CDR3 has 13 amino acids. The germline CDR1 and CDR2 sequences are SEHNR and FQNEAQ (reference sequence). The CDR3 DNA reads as TGTGCCAGCAGCTTACAGGGCTCCTATGGCTACACCTTC. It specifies CASSLQGSYGYTF.

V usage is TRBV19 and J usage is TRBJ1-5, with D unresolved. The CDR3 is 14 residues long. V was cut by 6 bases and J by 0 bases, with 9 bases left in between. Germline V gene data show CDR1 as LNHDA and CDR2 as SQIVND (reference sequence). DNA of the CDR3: TGTGCCAGTAGCTTACTCGATAGCAATCAGCCCCAGCATTTT. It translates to CASSLLDSNQPQHF.

The CDR3 spells CASSSGATNEKLFF. Here the CDR3 DNA reads TGCGCCAGCAGCTCGGGGGCAACTAATGAAAAACTGTTTTTT. V usage is TRBV5-1 and J usage is TRBJ1-4; possibly TRBD1 for D (5 bases). The V end was cut by 3 bases, the J end by 0 bases, with 6 bases between. This CDR3 has 14 amino acids. Germline CDR1 is SGHRS and CDR2 is YFSETQ.